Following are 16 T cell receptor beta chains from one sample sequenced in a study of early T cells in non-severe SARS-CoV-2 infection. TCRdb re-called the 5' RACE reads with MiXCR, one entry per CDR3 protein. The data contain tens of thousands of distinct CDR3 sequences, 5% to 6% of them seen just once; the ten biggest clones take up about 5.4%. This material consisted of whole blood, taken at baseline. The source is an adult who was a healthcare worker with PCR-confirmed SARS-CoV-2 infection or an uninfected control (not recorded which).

This CDR3 reads CASRILGQADTGELFF. CDR3 bases: TGTGCCAGCAGAATCTTGGGACAGGCGGACACCGGGGAGCTGTTTTTT. The chain recombines TRBV2 with TRBJ2-2; 8 nucleotides align to TRBD1. J was trimmed by 3 bases and V by 6 bases; bases with no gene match: 9. CDR1 SNHLY and CDR2 FYNNEI come from the germline V gene. The CDR3 has 16 amino acids.

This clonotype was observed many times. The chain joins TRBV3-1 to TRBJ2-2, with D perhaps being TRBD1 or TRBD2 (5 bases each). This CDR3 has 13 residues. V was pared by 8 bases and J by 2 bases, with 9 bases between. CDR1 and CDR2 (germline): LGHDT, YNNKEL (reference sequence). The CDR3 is CASLGENTGELFF. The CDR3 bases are TGTGCCAGCCTGGGGGAAAACACCGGGGAGCTGTTTTTT.

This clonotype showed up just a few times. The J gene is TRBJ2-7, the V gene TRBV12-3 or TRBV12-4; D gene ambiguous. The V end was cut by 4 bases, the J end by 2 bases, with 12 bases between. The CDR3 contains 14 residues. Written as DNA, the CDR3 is TGTGCCAGCAGTTCCTTTGGCATCACCTACGAGCAGTACTTC. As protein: CASSSFGITYEQYF.

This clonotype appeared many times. The CDR3 reads CSAPQSPVSGNTIYF. The DNA for the CDR3 is TGCAGTGCGCCGCAGAGCCCAGTCTCTGGAAACACCATATATTTT. The J gene is TRBJ1-3, the V gene TRBV20-1; D unresolved. Germline CDR1 is DFQATT and CDR2 is SNEGSKA (reference sequence). Trimming took 6 bases from V and 0 from J, leaving 15 bases between them. The CDR3 totals 15 residues.

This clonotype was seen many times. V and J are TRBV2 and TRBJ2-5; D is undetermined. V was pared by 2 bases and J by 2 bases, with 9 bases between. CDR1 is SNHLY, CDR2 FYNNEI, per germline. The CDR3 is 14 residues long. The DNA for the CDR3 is TGTGCCAGCAGTGAACGTGGGCCACAAGAGACCCAGTACTTC. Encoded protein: CASSERGPQETQYF.

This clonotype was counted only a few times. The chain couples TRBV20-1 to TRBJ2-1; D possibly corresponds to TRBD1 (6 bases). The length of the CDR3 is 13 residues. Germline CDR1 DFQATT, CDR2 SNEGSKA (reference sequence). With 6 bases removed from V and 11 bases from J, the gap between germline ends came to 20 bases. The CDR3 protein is CSAGDTAGSKQFF. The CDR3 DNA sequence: TGCAGTGCGGGGGACACCGCGGGTAGTAAGCAGTTCTTC.

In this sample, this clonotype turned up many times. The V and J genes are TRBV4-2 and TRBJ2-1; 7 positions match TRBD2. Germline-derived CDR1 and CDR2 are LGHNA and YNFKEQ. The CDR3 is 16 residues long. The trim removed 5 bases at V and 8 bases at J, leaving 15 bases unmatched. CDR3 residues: CASSTVLGGLGYEQFF. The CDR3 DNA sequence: TGTGCCAGCAGCACGGTTTTGGGAGGGTTGGGCTATGAGCAGTTCTTC.

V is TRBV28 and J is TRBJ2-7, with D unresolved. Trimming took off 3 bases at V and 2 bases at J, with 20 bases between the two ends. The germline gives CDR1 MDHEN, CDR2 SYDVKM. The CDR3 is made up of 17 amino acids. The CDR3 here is CASSFQLLMEETYEQYF. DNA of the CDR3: TGTGCCAGCAGTTTCCAGCTCCTTATGGAAGAGACCTACGAGCAGTACTTC.

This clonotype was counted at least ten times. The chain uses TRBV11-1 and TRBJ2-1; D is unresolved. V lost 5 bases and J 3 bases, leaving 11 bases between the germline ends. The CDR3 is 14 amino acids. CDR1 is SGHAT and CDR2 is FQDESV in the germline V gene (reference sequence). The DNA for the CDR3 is TGTGCCAGCAGCACATATAAGGGCTACAATGAGCAGTTCTTC. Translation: CASSTYKGYNEQFF.

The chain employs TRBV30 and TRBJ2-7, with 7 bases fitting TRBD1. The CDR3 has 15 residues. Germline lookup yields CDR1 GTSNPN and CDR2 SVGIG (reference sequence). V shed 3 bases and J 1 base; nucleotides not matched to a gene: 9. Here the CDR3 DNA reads TGTGCCTGGAGACCATCGGACAGGTATTCCTACGAGCAGTACTTC. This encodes CAWRPSDRYSYEQYF.

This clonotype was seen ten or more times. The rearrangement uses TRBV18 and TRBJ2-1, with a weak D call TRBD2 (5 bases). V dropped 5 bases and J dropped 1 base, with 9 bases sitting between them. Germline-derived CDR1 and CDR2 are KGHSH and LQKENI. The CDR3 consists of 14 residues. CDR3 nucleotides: TGTGCCAGCTCAAGCGGAGCTTCCTACAATGAGCAGTTCTTC. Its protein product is CASSSGASYNEQFF.

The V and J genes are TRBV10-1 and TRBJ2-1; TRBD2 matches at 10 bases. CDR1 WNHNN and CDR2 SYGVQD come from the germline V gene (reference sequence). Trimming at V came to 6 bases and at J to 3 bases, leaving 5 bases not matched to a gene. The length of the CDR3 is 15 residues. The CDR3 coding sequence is TGCGCCAGCAGGCTACTAGCGGGGAACTACAATGAGCAGTTCTTC. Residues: CASRLLAGNYNEQFF.

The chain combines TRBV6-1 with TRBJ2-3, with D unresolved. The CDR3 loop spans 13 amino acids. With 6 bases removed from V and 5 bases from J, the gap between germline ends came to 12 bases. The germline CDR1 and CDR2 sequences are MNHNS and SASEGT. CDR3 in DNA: TGTGCCAGCAGCGGACCGTTTGGAGATACGCAGTATTTT. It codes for CASSGPFGDTQYF.

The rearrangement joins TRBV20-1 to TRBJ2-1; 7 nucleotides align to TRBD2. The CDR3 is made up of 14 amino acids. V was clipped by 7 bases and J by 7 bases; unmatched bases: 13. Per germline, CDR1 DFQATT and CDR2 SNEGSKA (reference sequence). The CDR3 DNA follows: TGCAGTGAATCTAGCGGAAAGTTTTTAAATGAGCAGTTCTTC. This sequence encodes CSESSGKFLNEQFF.

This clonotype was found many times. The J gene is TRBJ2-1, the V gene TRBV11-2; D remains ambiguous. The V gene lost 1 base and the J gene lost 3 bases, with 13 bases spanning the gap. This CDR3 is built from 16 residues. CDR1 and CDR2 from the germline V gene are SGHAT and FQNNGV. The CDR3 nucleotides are TGTGCCAGCAGCTTAGGAGGCGGCGCTCTCTACAATGAGCAGTTCTTC. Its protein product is CASSLGGGALYNEQFF.

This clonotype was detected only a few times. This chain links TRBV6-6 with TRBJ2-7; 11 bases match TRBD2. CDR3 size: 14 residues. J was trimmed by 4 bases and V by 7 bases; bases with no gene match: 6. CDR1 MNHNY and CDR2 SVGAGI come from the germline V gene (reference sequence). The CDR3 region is CASIGTSGSYEQYF. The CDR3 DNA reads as TGTGCCAGCATAGGAACTAGCGGGAGTTACGAGCAGTACTTC.